The sequence of this T cell receptor (beta chain) was determined in a study of shared clonotypes between healthy human individuals. Study-wide background: The study used three CD4 naive, three CD4 memory, two CD8 naive and one CD8 memory plate per donor.

Trimming removed 3 bases from V and 6 bases from J, with 10 bases in between. From germline, CDR1 is SGHRS and CDR2 YFSETQ. CDR3 length equals 12 residues. Study-level results: Clonotype sharing among donors, it was expected, would be affected by sequencing depth.

Everyone who donated was a Caucasian adult who lived in Nashville, Tennessee. Deep-level assay runs were performed. Profiled with immunoSEQ multiplex PCR; TCRdb holds only in-frame clones, not every one. The table includes approximately 2,300,000 clones, approximately 90% detected once. Comments on this clone: Its antigen is not identified.

The TCR sequence derives from a young man in good health. Some clones in this sample may be carry-over from other donors' samples. Source material: naive CD4+ T cells from PBMCs. The subset: CD45RA+ positively selected. This chain connects TRBV5-1 to TRBJ2-7; either TRBD1 or TRBD2 may supply D (5 bases each). CDR3 sequence reads: CASSSAGTEQYF. CDR3 DNA: TGCGCCAGCAGCTCGGCAGGGACCGAGCAGTACTTC. The full variable domain, completed using reference TRBV5-1 and TRBJ2-7, is KAGVTQTPRYLIKTRGQQVTLSCSPISGHRSVSWYQQTPGQGLQFLFEYFSETQRNKGNFPGRFSGRQFSNSRSEMNVSTLELGDSALYLCASSSAGTEQYFGPGTRLTVT.